The 6 T cell receptor beta chains presented below share a single source sample, sequenced in a study of T cell responses to AZD1222 COVID-19 vaccine. Some clones are missing from TCRdb's copy, which holds only in-frame ones; the method was immunoSEQ multiplex PCR. The sample lists some 140,000 clones, over 85% occurring once. This sample comprised peripheral blood, obtained 28 days after the second AZD1222 dose. These receptors all stem from an adult who received the AZD1222 COVID-19 vaccine.

This sequence joins TRBV9 and TRBJ1-2; D unresolved. V was cut by 4 bases and J by 7 bases, with 14 bases left in between. CDR1 and CDR2 (germline): SGDLS, YYNGEE. CDR3 length: 13 amino acids. CDR3 bases: TGTGCCAGCAGCTCCCAAGTTCGAGGTGGCTACACCTTC. Its translation is CASSSQVRGGYTF. The whole variable domain, remainder taken from reference TRBV9 and TRBJ1-2, is DSGVTQTPKHLITATGQRVTLRCSPRSGDLSVYWYQQSLDQGLQFLIQYYNGEERAKGNILERFSAQQFPDLHSELNLSSLELGDSALYFCASSSQVRGGYTFGSGTRLTVV.

The V and J genes are TRBV2 and TRBJ2-5; D gene ambiguous. V dropped 3 bases and J dropped 5 bases, with 7 bases sitting between them. CDR3 size: 12 residues. CDR1 is SNHLY, CDR2 FYNNEI, per germline. CDR3 coding DNA: TGTGCCAGCAGTGAGGTTGGCGAGACCCAGTACTTC. Its protein is CASSEVGETQYF. The variable domain in full, with the rest retrieved from reference TRBV2 and TRBJ2-5, is EPEVTQTPSHQVTQMGQEVILRCVPISNHLYFYWYRQILGQKVEFLVSFYNNEISEKSEIFDDQFSVERPDGSNFTLKIRSTKLEDSAMYFCASSEVGETQYFGPGTRLLVL.

This chain connects TRBV2 to TRBJ2-6; D remains ambiguous. The V and J ends lost 4 bases and 1 base respectively, with 5 bases between them. The CDR3 is 14 residues long. Germline CDR1 reads SNHLY; CDR2 reads FYNNEI. In DNA form, the CDR3 reads TGTGCCAGCAGTGCGTCATCTGGGGCCAACGTCCTGACTTTC. Translated: CASSASSGANVLTF.

The genes are TRBV7-3 and TRBJ1-1; TRBD1 agrees at 7 bases. The V gene end was trimmed by 2 bases and the J gene end by 3 bases; junction bases not matched to a gene: 0. Germline assignment: CDR1 SGHTA and CDR2 FQGTGA. The CDR3 spans 13 residues. The CDR3, as DNA: TGTGCCAGCAGCTTACAGGGGGACACTGAAGCTTTCTTT. Residues: CASSLQGDTEAFF.

This chain links TRBV11-1 with TRBJ2-2; 10 bases are shared with TRBD2. V lost 3 bases, J lost 6 bases, and 7 bases stayed unmatched. In germline, CDR1 is SGHAT, CDR2 FQDESV (reference sequence). This CDR3 region has 16 residues. The CDR3 sequence: CASSLGSGGASGELFF. CDR3 DNA sequence: TGTGCCAGCAGCTTGGGAAGCGGGGGGGCGTCCGGGGAGCTGTTTTTT.

The CDR3, as DNA: TGTGCCAGCAGCGTACAAACGAACACTGAAGCTTTCTTT. This sequence encodes CASSVQTNTEAFF. The chain recombines TRBV6-6 with TRBJ1-1; no clear D gene. The V end lost 6 bases, the J end lost 1 base, and 9 bases lay between the germline ends. The CDR3 spans 13 residues. Germline CDR1 reads MNHNY; CDR2 reads SVGAGI (reference sequence).